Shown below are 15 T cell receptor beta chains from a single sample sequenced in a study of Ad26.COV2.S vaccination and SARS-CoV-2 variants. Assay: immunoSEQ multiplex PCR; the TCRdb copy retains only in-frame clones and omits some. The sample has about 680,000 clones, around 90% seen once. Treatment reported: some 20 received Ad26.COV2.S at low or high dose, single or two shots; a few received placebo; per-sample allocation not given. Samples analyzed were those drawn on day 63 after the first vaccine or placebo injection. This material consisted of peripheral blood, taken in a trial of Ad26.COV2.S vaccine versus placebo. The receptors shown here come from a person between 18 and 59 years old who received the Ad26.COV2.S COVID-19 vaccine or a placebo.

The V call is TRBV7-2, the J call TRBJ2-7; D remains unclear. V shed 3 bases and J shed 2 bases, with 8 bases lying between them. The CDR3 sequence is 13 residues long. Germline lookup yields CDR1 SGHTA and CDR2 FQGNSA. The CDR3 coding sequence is TGTGCCAGCAGCTTTGGTCGCCCCTACGAGCAGTACTTC. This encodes CASSFGRPYEQYF.

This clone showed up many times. The CDR3 DNA sequence: TGCGCCAGCAGCCGGGGAGGGCTACGCGAGCAGTACTTC. It codes for CASSRGGLREQYF. This chain joins TRBV5-1 and TRBJ2-7, with 7 bases aligning to TRBD2. The CDR3 length is 13 residues. Germline V lookup: CDR1 SGHRS, CDR2 YFSETQ. After removal of 4 bases from V and 6 bases from J, the junction contained 7 bases not matched to a gene.

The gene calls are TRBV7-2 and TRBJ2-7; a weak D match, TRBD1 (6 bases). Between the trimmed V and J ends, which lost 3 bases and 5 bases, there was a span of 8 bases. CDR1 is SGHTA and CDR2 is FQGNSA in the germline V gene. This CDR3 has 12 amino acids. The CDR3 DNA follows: TGTGCCAGCAGCTTGGGGGCGAACGAGCAGTACTTC. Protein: CASSLGANEQYF.

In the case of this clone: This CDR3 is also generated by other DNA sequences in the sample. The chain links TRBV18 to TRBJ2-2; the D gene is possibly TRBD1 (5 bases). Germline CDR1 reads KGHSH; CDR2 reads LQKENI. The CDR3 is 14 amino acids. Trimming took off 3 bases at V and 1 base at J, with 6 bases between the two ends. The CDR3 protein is CASSPGQNTGELFF. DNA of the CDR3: TGTGCCAGCTCACCTGGACAGAACACCGGGGAGCTGTTTTTT.

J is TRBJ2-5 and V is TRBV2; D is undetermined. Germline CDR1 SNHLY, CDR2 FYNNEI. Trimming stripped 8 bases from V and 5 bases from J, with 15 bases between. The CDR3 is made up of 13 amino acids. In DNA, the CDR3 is TGTGCCAGCGTAGGACCCGCCGGGGAGACCCAGTACTTC. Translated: CASVGPAGETQYF.

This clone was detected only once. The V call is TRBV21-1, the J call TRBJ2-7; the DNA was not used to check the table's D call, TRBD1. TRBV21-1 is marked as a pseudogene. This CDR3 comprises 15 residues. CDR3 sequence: CASRPTGRWSYEQYF. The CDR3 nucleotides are TGTGCCAGCAGACCAACAGGGAGATGGTCCTACGAGCAGTACTTC.

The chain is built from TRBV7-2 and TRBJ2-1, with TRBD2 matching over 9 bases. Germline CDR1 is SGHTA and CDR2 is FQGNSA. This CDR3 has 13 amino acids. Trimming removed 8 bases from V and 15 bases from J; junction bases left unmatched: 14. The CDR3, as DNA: TGTGCCAGCGCTCCTGACCGAGCGGGGGGCGGGTTCTTC. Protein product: CASAPDRAGGGFF.

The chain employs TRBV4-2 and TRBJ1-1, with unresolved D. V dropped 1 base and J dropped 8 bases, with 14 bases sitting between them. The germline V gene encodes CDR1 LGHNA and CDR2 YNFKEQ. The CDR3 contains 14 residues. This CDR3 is CASSQASRVNEAFF. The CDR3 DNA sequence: TGTGCCAGCAGCCAAGCCTCACGGGTGAACGAAGCTTTCTTT.

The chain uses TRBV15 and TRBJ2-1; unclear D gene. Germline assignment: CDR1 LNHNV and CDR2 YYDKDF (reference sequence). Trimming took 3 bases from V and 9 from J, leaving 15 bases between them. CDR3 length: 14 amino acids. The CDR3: CATSSHQLGSEQFF. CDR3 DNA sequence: TGTGCCACCAGCAGTCACCAATTGGGGTCTGAGCAGTTCTTC. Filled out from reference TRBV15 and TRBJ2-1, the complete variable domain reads DAMVIQNPRYQVTQFGKPVTLSCSQTLNHNVMYWYQQKSSQAPKLLFHYYDKDFNNEADTPDNFQSRRPNTSFCFLDIRSPGLGDTAMYLCATSSHQLGSEQFFGPGTRLTVL.

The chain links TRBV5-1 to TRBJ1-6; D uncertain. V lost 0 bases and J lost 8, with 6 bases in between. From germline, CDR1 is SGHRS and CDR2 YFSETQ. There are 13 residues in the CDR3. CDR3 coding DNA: TGCGCCAGCAGCTTGGCCGGCGATTCACCCCTCCACTTT. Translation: CASSLAGDSPLHF.

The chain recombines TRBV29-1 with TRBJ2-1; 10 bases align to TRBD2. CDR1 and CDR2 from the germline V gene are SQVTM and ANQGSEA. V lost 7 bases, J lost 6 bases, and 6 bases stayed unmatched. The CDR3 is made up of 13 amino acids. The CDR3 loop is CSAIAGGLNEQFF. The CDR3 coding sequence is TGCAGCGCCATAGCGGGAGGCCTCAATGAGCAGTTCTTC.

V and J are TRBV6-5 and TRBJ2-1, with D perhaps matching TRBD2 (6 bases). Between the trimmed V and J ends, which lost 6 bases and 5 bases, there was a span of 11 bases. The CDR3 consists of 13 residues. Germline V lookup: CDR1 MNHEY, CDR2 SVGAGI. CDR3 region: CASSGGSHNEQFF. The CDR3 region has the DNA TGTGCCAGCAGCGGGGGTTCCCACAATGAGCAGTTCTTC.

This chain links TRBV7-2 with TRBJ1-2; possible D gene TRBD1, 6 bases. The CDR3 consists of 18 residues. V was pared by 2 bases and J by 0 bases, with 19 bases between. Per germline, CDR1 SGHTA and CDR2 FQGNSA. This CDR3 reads CASSLISGTSRANYGYTF. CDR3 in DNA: TGTGCCAGCAGCTTAATTTCCGGGACATCGAGAGCTAACTATGGCTACACCTTC.

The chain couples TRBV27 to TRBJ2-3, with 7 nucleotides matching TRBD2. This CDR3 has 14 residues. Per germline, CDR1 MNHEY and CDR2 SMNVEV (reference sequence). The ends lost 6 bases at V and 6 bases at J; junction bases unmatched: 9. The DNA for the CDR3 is TGTGCCAGCAGGGATAGCGGGTCCCCTGATACGCAGTATTTT. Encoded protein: CASRDSGSPDTQYF.

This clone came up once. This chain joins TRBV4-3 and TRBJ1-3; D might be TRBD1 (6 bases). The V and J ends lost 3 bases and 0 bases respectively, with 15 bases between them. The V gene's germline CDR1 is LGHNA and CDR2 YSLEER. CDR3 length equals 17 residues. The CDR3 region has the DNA TGCGCCAGCAGCCAGATGGGGACACGAAGCTCTGGAAACACCATATATTTT. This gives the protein CASSQMGTRSSGNTIYF.